This T cell receptor (beta chain) was identified in a study of blood T cells in healthy people across ages. CDR3 length equals 16 residues. Trimming took 0 bases from V and 1 from J; bases not matched to a gene: 4. Per the germline V gene, CDR1 is LGHDT and CDR2 is YNNKEL (reference sequence). PBMCs, at least 7 million per sample, were isolated. This clonotype was observed a few times. Alongside a J-beta primer mix, a sample-barcoded 5' primer served in a second PCR lasting roughly 6 to 11 cycles. A template-switch adaptor that had 12 random nucleotides put a tag on each cDNA molecule. TCRdb processed the 5' RACE reads anew with MiXCR; each CDR3 protein has one entry. The sample consists of about 730,000 distinct CDR3 sequences, roughly two fifths of them appearing once.

This chain connects TRBV3-1 to TRBJ2-5, with 8 bases matching TRBD1. Sequenced sample: blood. This sequence originates from a woman aged 55-69 years in good health. The CDR3 is CASSQDAGGRQETQYF. The CDR3 DNA sequence: TGTGCCAGCAGCCAAGATGCAGGGGGCCGCCAAGAGACCCAGTACTTC.